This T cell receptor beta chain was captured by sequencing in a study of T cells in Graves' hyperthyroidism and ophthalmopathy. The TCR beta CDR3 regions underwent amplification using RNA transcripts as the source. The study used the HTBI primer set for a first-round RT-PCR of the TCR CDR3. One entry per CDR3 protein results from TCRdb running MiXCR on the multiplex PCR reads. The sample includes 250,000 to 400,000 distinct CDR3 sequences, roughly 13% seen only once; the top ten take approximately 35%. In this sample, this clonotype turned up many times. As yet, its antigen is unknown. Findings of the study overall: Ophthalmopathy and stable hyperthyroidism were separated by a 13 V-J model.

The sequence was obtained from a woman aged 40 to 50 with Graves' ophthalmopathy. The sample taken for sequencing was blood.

CDR3 DNA: TGTGCCAGCAGTTACTTGGGACAGGGACCTAACTATGGCTACACCTTC. Its translation: CASSYLGQGPNYGYTF. The rearrangement joins TRBV6-5 to TRBJ1-2; 9 positions match TRBD1. Trimming removed 1 base from V and 0 bases from J; junction bases left unmatched: 3. The CDR3 loop spans 16 amino acids. Germline lookup yields CDR1 MNHEY and CDR2 SVGAGI.